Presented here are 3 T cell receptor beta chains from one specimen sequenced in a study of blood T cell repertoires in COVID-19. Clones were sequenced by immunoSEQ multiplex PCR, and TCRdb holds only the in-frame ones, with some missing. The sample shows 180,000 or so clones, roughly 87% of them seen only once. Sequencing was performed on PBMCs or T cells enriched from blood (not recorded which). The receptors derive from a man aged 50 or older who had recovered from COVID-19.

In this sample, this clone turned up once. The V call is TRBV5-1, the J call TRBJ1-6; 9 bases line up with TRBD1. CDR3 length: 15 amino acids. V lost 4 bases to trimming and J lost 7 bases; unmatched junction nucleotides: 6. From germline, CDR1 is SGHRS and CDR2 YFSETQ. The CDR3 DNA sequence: TGCGCCAGCAGCCTACCGGGACAGGGAAATTCACCCCTCCACTTT. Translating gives CASSLPGQGNSPLHF.

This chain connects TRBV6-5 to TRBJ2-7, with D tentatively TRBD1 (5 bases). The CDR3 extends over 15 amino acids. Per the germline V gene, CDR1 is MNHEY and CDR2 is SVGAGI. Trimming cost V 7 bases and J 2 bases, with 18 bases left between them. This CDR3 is CASIQLPDRTYEQYF. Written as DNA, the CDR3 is TGTGCCAGCATTCAACTTCCCGACAGAACCTACGAGCAGTACTTC.

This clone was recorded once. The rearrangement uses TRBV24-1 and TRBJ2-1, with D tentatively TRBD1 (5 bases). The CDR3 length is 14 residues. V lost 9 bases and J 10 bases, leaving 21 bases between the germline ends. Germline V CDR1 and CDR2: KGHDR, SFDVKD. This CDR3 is CATEDSRTLREQFF. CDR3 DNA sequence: TGTGCCACCGAAGACAGTAGGACACTAAGGGAGCAGTTCTTC.